What follows are 29 T cell receptor beta chains derived from one specimen sequenced in a study of cytomegalovirus exposure and HLA in healthy donors. Primers: 60 Vbeta forward and 13 Jbeta reverse. Clones were read by immunoSEQ multiplex PCR, and TCRdb kept only the in-frame ones, dropping some. The profile shows 220,000 or so clones, 60% to 80% of them singletons. The specimen was PBMCs. These receptors came from a woman in her twenties or thirties in good health and CMV-seronegative.

This chain uses TRBV7-8 with TRBJ1-1, with TRBD1 as a possible D gene (6 bases). The CDR3 length is 14 residues. Germline lookup yields CDR1 SGHVS and CDR2 FQNEAQ. The V and J ends lost 5 bases and 0 bases respectively, with 10 bases between them. The CDR3 region has the DNA TGTGCCAGCAGCGCTTGGGGGCTGAACACTGAAGCTTTCTTT. Translated, it gives CASSAWGLNTEAFF.

The chain has TRBV11-2 and TRBJ2-1; 9 nucleotides agree with TRBD1. This CDR3 is built from 15 residues. The germline gives CDR1 SGHAT, CDR2 FQNNGV. The J segment lost 7 bases and the V segment lost 6 bases, leaving 10 bases of the junction unmatched. CDR3 coding DNA: TGTGCCAGCAGGCATTGGACAGGGGATAGGAATGAGCAGTTCTTC. As protein: CASRHWTGDRNEQFF.

This rearrangement joins TRBV11-3 to TRBJ2-1; TRBD2 aligns across 10 bases. Germline lookup yields CDR1 SGHNT and CDR2 YENEEA. Losses at the gene ends were 1 base for V and 0 bases for J; bases not matched to a gene: 12. This CDR3 comprises 20 residues. This chain's CDR3 is CASSLVSVTSGQSSYNEQFF. The CDR3 nucleotides read TGTGCCAGCAGCTTAGTTAGTGTGACTAGCGGGCAGAGCTCCTACAATGAGCAGTTCTTC.

This clone showed up just a few times. J is TRBJ2-1 and V is TRBV11-3, with D perhaps TRBD2 (5 bases). The CDR3 totals 14 residues. Trimming cost V 4 bases and J 3 bases, with 10 bases left between them. Per germline, CDR1 SGHNT and CDR2 YENEEA. The CDR3 region has the DNA TGTGCCAGCAGCTCGTTAGCGCGCTACAATGAGCAGTTCTTC. Translating it yields CASSSLARYNEQFF.

The CDR3: CASSSPGEYDEKLFF. The CDR3 nucleotides are TGTGCCAGCAGCTCCCCAGGGGAGTACGATGAAAAACTGTTTTTT. The chain links TRBV5-5 to TRBJ1-4; the D gene is possibly TRBD1 (6 bases). From germline, CDR1 is SGHKS and CDR2 YYEKEE (reference sequence). The CDR3 runs 15 residues. Trimming took off 3 bases at V and 6 bases at J, with 15 bases between the two ends.

The V gene is TRBV5-6, the J gene TRBJ1-5; possible D gene TRBD1, 5 bases. CDR3 length equals 15 residues. V gave up 3 bases and J gave up 0 bases, with 10 bases separating them. Germline CDR1 SGHDT, CDR2 YYEEEE. CDR3: CASSYGGNSNQPQHF. The CDR3, as DNA: TGTGCCAGCAGCTACGGGGGAAATAGCAATCAGCCCCAGCATTTT.

The chain couples TRBV5-1 to TRBJ2-2, with D unclear. Per germline, CDR1 SGHRS and CDR2 YFSETQ. The CDR3 covers 15 residues. V lost 1 base and J lost 3, with 10 bases in between. The CDR3 sequence: CASSLSPRDTGELFF. CDR3 bases: TGCGCCAGCAGCTTGAGCCCTCGGGACACCGGGGAGCTGTTTTTT.

The V call is TRBV18, the J call TRBJ2-5; 7 bases agree with TRBD2. The DNA end lines up better with TRBJ2-7; the J call may be wrong. CDR3 length equals 15 residues. The germline gives CDR1 KGHSH, CDR2 LQKENI. CDR3 region: CASSLGLPQAYEQYF. CDR3 nucleotide sequence: TGTGCCAGCTCACTGGGACTACCCCAGGCCTACGAGCAGTACTTC.

The chain combines TRBV19 with TRBJ2-7; tentative D call: TRBD2 (5 bases). There are 14 residues in the CDR3. V was trimmed by 6 bases and J by 0 bases, leaving 12 bases between them. From germline, CDR1 is LNHDA and CDR2 SQIVND (reference sequence). The CDR3 here is CASSQTGSSYEQYF. In DNA, the CDR3 is TGTGCCAGTAGCCAGACTGGGAGCTCCTACGAGCAGTACTTC.

This clone was seen a handful of times. The chain joins TRBV7-9 to TRBJ1-5, with D tentatively TRBD1 (6 bases). V was shortened by 1 base and J by 7 bases, with 20 bases between the two germline ends. Germline V CDR1 and CDR2: SEHNR, FQNEAQ (reference sequence). The CDR3 extends over 17 amino acids. The CDR3 region is CASSLDSGQRGLQPQHF. In nucleotides, the CDR3 is TGTGCCAGCAGCTTAGATTCAGGACAGAGAGGTTTACAGCCCCAGCATTTT.

V gene TRBV7-3 combines with J gene TRBJ2-2; the match to TRBD1 covers 10 bases. The CDR3 contains 17 residues. Trimming took 2 bases from V and 4 from J; bases not matched to a gene: 7. In germline, CDR1 is SGHTA, CDR2 FQGTGA. The CDR3 reads CASSLGPGTGVTGELFF. The CDR3 DNA is TGTGCCAGCAGCTTAGGACCCGGGACAGGGGTCACCGGGGAGCTGTTTTTT.

V is TRBV28 and J is TRBJ2-3; D perhaps matches TRBD1 (5 bases). The CDR3 consists of 10 residues. Germline lookup yields CDR1 MDHEN and CDR2 SYDVKM. Trimming left V 9 bases short and J 5 bases short, with 6 bases between. CDR3 in DNA: TGTGCCAGTGGACAAGATACGCAGTATTTT. It translates to CASGQDTQYF. The entire variable domain, with the rest obtained from reference TRBV28 and TRBJ2-3, is as follows: DVKVTQSSRYLVKRTGEKVFLECVQDMDHENMFWYRQDPGLGLRLIYFSYDVKMKEKGDIPEGYSVSREKKERFSLILESASTNQTSMYLCASGQDTQYFGPGTRLTVL.

The rearrangement uses TRBV9 and TRBJ2-3; D may be TRBD1 (6 bases). The CDR3 runs 16 residues. The germline CDR1 and CDR2 sequences are SGDLS and YYNGEE. V lost 4 bases to trimming and J lost 4 bases, with 19 bases between them. As DNA, the CDR3 is TGTGCCAGCAGCCCCAGCCCAGACAGGTACCCAGATACGCAGTATTTT. Residues: CASSPSPDRYPDTQYF.

The rearrangement uses TRBV9 and TRBJ1-2, with D maybe TRBD1 (6 bases). The CDR3 totals 15 residues. From germline, CDR1 is SGDLS and CDR2 YYNGEE. Trimming removed 2 bases from V and 3 bases from J, with 14 bases in between. In DNA, the CDR3 is TGTGCCAGCAGCGTTATCCCAGGGGCGGACTATGGCTACACCTTC. Translation gives CASSVIPGADYGYTF.

The chain links TRBV5-6 to TRBJ1-1, with 7 bases identical to TRBD1. Trimming took 2 bases from V and 2 from J; bases not matched to a gene: 6. This CDR3 is built from 15 residues. The germline V gene encodes CDR1 SGHDT and CDR2 YYEEEE. The CDR3 loop is CASSLPGTENTEAFF. The CDR3 bases are TGTGCCAGCAGCTTACCCGGGACAGAAAACACTGAAGCTTTCTTT.

In this sample, this clone turned up a few times. This chain links TRBV27 with TRBJ2-7; 7 bases map to TRBD2. V dropped 3 bases and J dropped 3; count of bases not matched to a gene: 8. CDR1 and CDR2 from the germline V gene are MNHEY and SMNVEV (reference sequence). The length of the CDR3 is 15 residues. The CDR3 DNA sequence: TGTGCCAGCAGTTTTTCCGGGGGGTCGATCTACGAGCAGTACTTC. It translates to CASSFSGGSIYEQYF.

This clone was observed a handful of times. This chain joins TRBV5-4 and TRBJ1-2; a possible D gene is TRBD1 (5 bases). Looked up from germline, CDR1 is SGHNT and CDR2 is YYREEE (reference sequence). V gave up 4 bases and J gave up 2 bases, with 18 bases separating them. CDR3 length equals 16 residues. Here the CDR3 reads CASSQEARQSNYGYTF. CDR3 bases: TGTGCCAGCAGCCAAGAGGCCCGACAGTCCAACTATGGCTACACCTTC.

The CDR3 sequence is CASSPGGVGGYTF. CDR3 DNA sequence: TGCGCCAGCAGCCCCGGGGGGGTAGGAGGCTACACCTTC. The chain joins TRBV5-1 to TRBJ1-2; perhaps TRBD1 as D (5 bases). The CDR3 extends over 13 amino acids. Germline V CDR1 and CDR2: SGHRS, YFSETQ. V shed 4 bases and J shed 8 bases, with 15 bases lying between them.

The chain carries TRBV15 and TRBJ1-4, with D perhaps matching TRBD1 (5 bases). Trimming pared 1 base from V and 8 bases from J, leaving 14 bases between. Germline CDR1 LNHNV, CDR2 YYDKDF (reference sequence). This CDR3 spans 15 amino acids. CDR3 coding DNA: TGTGCCACCAGCAGAGGGGGCGGCCGTCGGGAAAAACTGTTTTTT. Translated, it gives CATSRGGGRREKLFF.

CDR3 DNA sequence: TGTGCCAGCAGCGAAGGGGGAGCGGCGAGTTTCTATGGCTACACCTTC. Translated: CASSEGGAASFYGYTF. V is TRBV7-8 and J is TRBJ1-2; tentative D call: TRBD1 (6 bases). Trimming left V 5 bases short and J 4 bases short, with 20 bases between. Germline CDR1 SGHVS, CDR2 FQNEAQ. CDR3 size: 16 residues.

This sequence joins TRBV6-1 and TRBJ2-3, with a weak D call TRBD2 (5 bases). V was shortened by 4 bases and J by 9 bases, with 11 bases between the two germline ends. The CDR3 extends over 12 amino acids. From germline, CDR1 is MNHNS and CDR2 SASEGT. The chain's CDR3 is CASSAARVTQYF. The CDR3 nucleotides read TGTGCCAGCAGTGCTGCGAGGGTGACGCAGTATTTT.

This clone was detected once. The V and J genes are TRBV5-1 and TRBJ2-3; TRBD2 is a possible D gene (6 bases). Germline CDR1 and CDR2: SGHRS and YFSETQ. V lost 2 bases, J lost 2 bases, and 12 bases lay in between. This CDR3 comprises 15 residues. For the CDR3, the DNA is TGCGCCAGCAGCTTTCGGGGGAACCCCACAGATACGCAGTATTTT. Encoded protein: CASSFRGNPTDTQYF.

This chain uses TRBV6-5 with TRBJ2-5; TRBD1 aligns across 8 bases. The ends lost 5 bases at V and 5 bases at J; junction bases unmatched: 7. This CDR3 region has 14 residues. CDR1 and CDR2 (germline): MNHEY, SVGAGI. CDR3 sequence reads: CASSLTGGEETQYF. CDR3 sequence (DNA): TGTGCCAGCAGTCTAACAGGGGGAGAGGAGACCCAGTACTTC.

The rearrangement joins TRBV11-2 to TRBJ2-7, with D perhaps matching TRBD2 (6 bases). The germline V gene encodes CDR1 SGHAT and CDR2 FQNNGV. Trimming cost V 4 bases and J 0 bases, with 13 bases left between them. There are 15 residues in the CDR3. In nucleotides, the CDR3 is TGTGCCAGCAGCTCAGACGCGGGGCCCTCCTACGAGCAGTACTTC. Its protein is CASSSDAGPSYEQYF. Full variable domain (remainder filled in from reference TRBV11-2 and TRBJ2-7): EAGVAQSPRYKIIEKRQSVAFWCNPISGHATLYWYQQILGQGPKLLIQFQNNGVVDDSQLPKDRFSAERLKGVDSTLKIQPAKLEDSAVYLCASSSDAGPSYEQYFGPGTRLTVT.

The rearrangement joins TRBV13 to TRBJ1-1; no definite D call. V lost 0 bases, J lost 2 bases, and 7 bases lay in between. This CDR3 contains 14 residues. CDR1 PRHDT and CDR2 FYEKMQ come from the germline V gene (reference sequence). DNA for the CDR3: TGTGCCAGCAGCTTAGGCCTAAGAAACACTGAAGCTTTCTTT. This codes for CASSLGLRNTEAFF.

Worth noting for this clone: Compared with germline, one end of the junction differs, possibly owing to a read error. The chain carries TRBV27 and TRBJ2-1; TRBD1 aligns across 9 bases. The CDR3 runs to 17 residues. Germline assignment: CDR1 MNHEY and CDR2 SMNVEV (reference sequence). CDR3 nucleotides: TGTGTCAGCACTACCTGGAAACCGGGACAGGGTGACAATGAGCAGTTCTTC. It encodes CVSTTWKPGQGDNEQFF.

This chain uses TRBV5-1 with TRBJ2-2; a weak D match, TRBD1 (5 bases). The ends were cut back, 0 bases at V and 6 bases at J, with 15 bases in the middle. This CDR3 comprises 16 residues. Germline CDR1 reads SGHRS; CDR2 reads YFSETQ. The CDR3 loop is CASSLVSQGFAGELFF. The DNA for the CDR3 is TGCGCCAGCAGCTTGGTCTCCCAGGGATTCGCCGGGGAGCTGTTTTTT.

This chain links TRBV30 with TRBJ2-5; D might be TRBD2 (5 bases). This CDR3 has 13 residues. With 2 bases removed from V and 0 bases from J, the gap between germline ends came to 7 bases. Germline assignment: CDR1 GTSNPN and CDR2 SVGIG (reference sequence). In DNA form, the CDR3 reads TGTGCCTGGAGTTGGAGGTACCAAGAGACCCAGTACTTC. This encodes CAWSWRYQETQYF.

J is TRBJ2-5 and V is TRBV5-6; tentatively, D is TRBD2 (6 bases). The CDR3 loop spans 15 amino acids. Trimming shortened V by 4 bases and J by 6 bases, and 19 bases separated the two germline ends. Per the germline V gene, CDR1 is SGHDT and CDR2 is YYEEEE. For the CDR3, the DNA is TGTGCCAGCAGCACGAGGGACTGGCCCTCGAAGACCCAGTACTTC. Protein product: CASSTRDWPSKTQYF.